The 24 T cell receptor beta chains reported below all come from one sample, sequenced in a study of memory CD4+ T cells and cytomegalovirus serostatus. The sort gate was single viable CD3+CD4+CD8-CD45RO+ cells for memory CD4+ T cells. TCRdb keeps only in-frame clones here, not all; method: immunoSEQ multiplex PCR. Of about 58,000 clones detected, roughly 84% appear once; the ten largest clones hold about 0.5%. Sequencing was done on a sample of memory CD4+ T cells from blood. The receptors were gathered from an adult in good health and CMV-seronegative. Some clones in this sample may be carry-over from other donors' samples.

The chain has TRBV6-6 and TRBJ1-2, with TRBD1 as a possible D gene (6 bases). Trimming stripped 7 bases from V and 1 base from J, with 10 bases between. CDR1 MNHNY and CDR2 SVGAGI come from the germline V gene (reference sequence). This CDR3 has 13 amino acids. The CDR3 coding sequence is TGTGCCAGCAATCAGGACAGTAACTATGGCTACACCTTC. Translated: CASNQDSNYGYTF.

The chain joins TRBV7-2 to TRBJ2-5; 8 bases are a match to TRBD1. With 6 bases clipped from V and 5 bases from J, the junction kept 2 bases outside the gene matches. The CDR3 is 12 amino acids. CDR1 and CDR2 from the germline V gene are SGHTA and FQGNSA. The CDR3 region has the DNA TGTGCCAGCAGGACAGGGGAGGAGACCCAGTACTTC. Protein product: CASRTGEETQYF.

The rearrangement uses TRBV21-1 and TRBJ2-3; TRBD2, the D gene given by the table, was not confirmed from the DNA. TRBV21-1 constitutes a pseudogene. The CDR3 consists of 14 residues. The CDR3 DNA is TGTGCCAGCAGCAAGGGAGCGGAGTTAGATACGCAGTATTTT. The encoded protein is CASSKGAELDTQYF.

This clone was detected once. The V gene is TRBV7-9, the J gene TRBJ1-6; D possibly corresponds to TRBD1 (6 bases). V lost 6 bases and J 5 bases, leaving 20 bases between the germline ends. The CDR3 has 17 residues. CDR1 is SEHNR and CDR2 is FQNEAQ in the germline V gene (reference sequence). The CDR3 bases are TGTGCCAGCAGTGTCACAGGGCCAGGAGGCGATAATTCACCCCTCCACTTT. Encoded protein: CASSVTGPGGDNSPLHF. The full variable domain, its missing parts supplied by reference TRBV7-9 and TRBJ1-6, is DTGVSQNPRHKITKRGQNVTFRCDPISEHNRLYWYRQTLGQGPEFLTYFQNEAQLEKSRLLSDRFSAERPKGSFSTLEIQRTEQGDSAMYLCASSVTGPGGDNSPLHFGNGTRLTVT.

This clone has a single count. CDR3 amino acids: CASSLAGVMNTEAFF. The DNA of the CDR3 is TGTGCCAGCAGCTTAGCGGGAGTCATGAACACTGAAGCTTTCTTT. The chain couples TRBV7-6 to TRBJ1-1; D ambiguous. V was trimmed by 0 bases and J by 0 bases, leaving 8 bases between them. Germline V gives CDR1 SGHVS, CDR2 FNYEAQ. The CDR3 covers 15 residues.

The rearrangement joins TRBV28 to TRBJ2-7, with D uncertain. V was pared by 3 bases and J by 2 bases, with 14 bases between. The CDR3 length is 15 residues. Germline V CDR1 and CDR2: MDHEN, SYDVKM. CDR3 amino acids: CASSFVRRMTYEQYF. The CDR3 nucleotides read TGTGCCAGCAGTTTTGTAAGGCGGATGACCTACGAGCAGTACTTC.

In this sample, this clone turned up a few times. The chain couples TRBV7-3 to TRBJ1-1; D is unresolved. V was cut by 2 bases and J by 5 bases, with 9 bases left in between. This CDR3 region has 13 residues. The germline V gene encodes CDR1 SGHTA and CDR2 FQGTGA. CDR3 amino acids: CASSLGSRTEAFF. The CDR3 DNA follows: TGTGCCAGCAGCTTAGGTAGTAGGACTGAAGCTTTCTTT. The variable domain in full, completed from reference TRBV7-3 and TRBJ1-1, reads GAGVSQTPSNKVTEKGKYVELRCDPISGHTALYWYRQSLGQGPEFLIYFQGTGAADDSGLPNDRFFAVRPEGSVSTLKIQRTERGDSAVYLCASSLGSRTEAFFGQGTRLTVV.

The chain couples TRBV2 to TRBJ2-5, with D possibly TRBD1 on 5 matching bases. This CDR3 spans 13 amino acids. Germline V lookup: CDR1 SNHLY, CDR2 FYNNEI. V was shortened by 6 bases and J by 5 bases, with 13 bases between the two germline ends. CDR3 region: CASRLDIGETQYF. CDR3 DNA sequence: TGTGCCAGCAGGCTGGACATCGGTGAGACCCAGTACTTC.

The gene calls are TRBV5-1 and TRBJ2-1; TRBD2 might be the D (5 bases). This CDR3 has 16 residues. CDR1 and CDR2 (germline): SGHRS, YFSETQ. V shed 1 base and J shed 0 bases, with 11 bases lying between them. CDR3 loop: CASSLSGSSSYNEQFF. CDR3 in DNA: TGCGCCAGCAGCTTGAGCGGATCCAGCTCCTACAATGAGCAGTTCTTC.

This sequence joins TRBV5-6 and TRBJ2-5; 16 nucleotides match TRBD2. The CDR3 runs 18 residues. The V and J ends lost 2 bases and 4 bases, in that order; junction bases with no gene match: 8. Germline loops: CDR1 SGHDT, CDR2 YYEEEE. DNA for the CDR3: TGTGCCAGCAGCTTCTACGGGACTAGCGGGAGGGGACGAGAGACCCAGTACTTC. Amino acids: CASSFYGTSGRGRETQYF.

This clone appeared once. The chain joins TRBV19 to TRBJ1-2; 7 nucleotides match TRBD1. From germline, CDR1 is LNHDA and CDR2 SQIVND (reference sequence). V shed 5 bases and J 2 bases; nucleotides not matched to a gene: 5. CDR3 length: 14 residues. For the CDR3, the DNA is TGTGCCAGTAGTCCGCAGACAGGGAACTATGGCTACACCTTC. This translates into CASSPQTGNYGYTF.

V and J are TRBV5-1 and TRBJ2-2; D might be TRBD1 (5 bases). This CDR3 is 15 amino acids long. V lost 4 bases to trimming and J lost 0 bases, with 10 bases between them. Per the germline V gene, CDR1 is SGHRS and CDR2 is YFSETQ. The DNA of the CDR3 is TGCGCCAGCAGCGCATGGACATCGAACACCGGGGAGCTGTTTTTT. This encodes CASSAWTSNTGELFF.

The chain uses TRBV5-6 and TRBJ2-7; D is unresolved. The germline CDR1 and CDR2 sequences are SGHDT and YYEEEE. The CDR3 length is 11 residues. V was pared by 4 bases and J by 3 bases, with 5 bases between. CDR3 DNA sequence: TGTGCCAGCAGCCTAAACTACGAGCAGTACTTC. It is translated as CASSLNYEQYF.

This clone was counted a few times. The V gene is TRBV27, the J gene TRBJ2-2; D is unclear. CDR1 and CDR2 (germline): MNHEY, SMNVEV (reference sequence). There are 16 residues in the CDR3. V was pared by 3 bases and J by 6 bases, with 17 bases between. CDR3 bases: TGTGCCAGCAGTTTTGTGAGGAGCGATGCACCCGGGGAGCTGTTTTTT. Amino acid sequence: CASSFVRSDAPGELFF.

V and J are TRBV5-1 and TRBJ2-1, with D hard to call. V was shortened by 4 bases and J by 0 bases, with 11 bases between the two germline ends. CDR1 is SGHRS and CDR2 is YFSETQ in the germline V gene. The CDR3 is 15 amino acids. The CDR3 here is CASSVDGSSYNEQFF. The CDR3 DNA sequence: TGCGCCAGCAGCGTTGACGGAAGCTCCTACAATGAGCAGTTCTTC.

This chain joins TRBV9 and TRBJ1-2; tentatively, D is TRBD1 (5 bases). The CDR3 spans 14 residues. Germline V gives CDR1 SGDLS, CDR2 YYNGEE. The germline V and J ends were trimmed by 2 bases and 0 bases, with 8 bases remaining between them. The DNA for the CDR3 is TGTGCCAGCAGCGTCGGCAGGGCTAACTATGGCTACACCTTC. Translating it yields CASSVGRANYGYTF.

This sequence joins TRBV5-8 and TRBJ2-1, with TRBD2 identical over 10 bases. CDR1 and CDR2 from the germline V gene are SGHTS and YDEGEE. The trim removed 5 bases at V and 6 bases at J, leaving 8 bases unmatched. This CDR3 contains 15 residues. CDR3 region: CASSFPGLAINEQFF. The CDR3 DNA reads TGTGCCAGCAGTTTTCCGGGACTAGCGATCAATGAGCAGTTCTTC.

The chain uses TRBV6-5 and TRBJ1-1; possibly TRBD1 for D (5 bases). CDR3 length: 16 residues. Trimming cost V 2 bases and J 5 bases, with 18 bases left between them. Germline CDR1 is MNHEY and CDR2 is SVGAGI. The CDR3 region has the DNA TGTGCCAGCAGTTACGGCGTTGGGACCCGCTCGACTGAAGCTTTCTTT. Translation: CASSYGVGTRSTEAFF.

The chain is built from TRBV13 and TRBJ2-3, with D possibly being TRBD1 or TRBD2 (5 bases each). This CDR3 has 15 residues. Trimming stripped 5 bases from V and 6 bases from J, with 18 bases between. Looked up from germline, CDR1 is PRHDT and CDR2 is FYEKMQ (reference sequence). Here the CDR3 DNA reads TGTGCCAGCAGCCCGGGGACCTCCAGAGTGGATACGCAGTATTTT. This translates into CASSPGTSRVDTQYF.

V usage is TRBV6-1 and J usage is TRBJ2-7, with D perhaps matching TRBD1 (5 bases). This CDR3 is 13 amino acids long. Germline CDR1 and CDR2: MNHNS and SASEGT. The V gene lost 5 bases and the J gene lost 2 bases, with 10 bases spanning the gap. Here the CDR3 DNA reads TGTGCCAGCAGTCGGACACAGACCTACGAGCAGTACTTC. Encoded protein: CASSRTQTYEQYF.

This CDR3 reads CASSPRSVTGATQYF. The CDR3 DNA sequence: TGTGCCAGTAGTCCTCGCTCGGTTACGGGGGCGACGCAGTATTTT. V gene TRBV19 combines with J gene TRBJ2-3, with D perhaps matching TRBD1 or TRBD2 (6 bases each). V gave up 5 bases and J gave up 9 bases, with 21 bases separating them. Germline V gene data show CDR1 as LNHDA and CDR2 as SQIVND (reference sequence). This CDR3 region has 15 residues.

The chain joins TRBV7-6 to TRBJ2-1, with D possibly TRBD1 on 5 matching bases. Trimming took 4 bases from V and 6 from J, leaving 19 bases between them. The CDR3 covers 16 residues. CDR1 is SGHVS and CDR2 is FNYEAQ in the germline V gene. The CDR3 reads CASSSMGPTLPNEQFF. CDR3 nucleotide sequence: TGTGCCAGCAGCTCAATGGGGCCCACCCTCCCCAATGAGCAGTTCTTC.

This chain uses TRBV18 with TRBJ1-5; 9 nucleotides align to TRBD1. Trimming took 6 bases from V and 6 from J; bases not matched to a gene: 9. CDR1 is KGHSH, CDR2 LQKENI, per germline. This CDR3 is built from 15 residues. The CDR3 sequence is CASSPTGGRRQPQHF. In DNA form, the CDR3 reads TGTGCCAGCTCCCCAACAGGGGGCAGGCGTCAGCCCCAGCATTTT.

This clone has just a few counts. The CDR3 region has the DNA TGTGCCAGCAGCTTATTCCTAGCGGGAGGACGGCCCTACGAGCAGTACTTC. Translated: CASSLFLAGGRPYEQYF. This chain links TRBV7-2 with TRBJ2-7; 11 bases match TRBD2. Germline V gene lookup returns CDR1 SGHTA and CDR2 FQGNSA. The J segment lost 2 bases and the V segment lost 2 bases, leaving 8 bases of the junction unmatched. The CDR3 has 17 amino acids.